Listed below are T cell receptor beta chains from one sample, sequenced in a study of CXCR3-negative and CXCR3-positive naive CD8 T cells. From its re-call of the 5' RACE reads, TCRdb lists each CDR3 protein once, without DNA. The record lists under 150,000 distinct CDR3 sequences, of which the ten most abundant hold 0.5% to 0.75%. Sequencing used naive CXCR3+ CD8+ T cells from blood. All receptors come from a human donor in good health. Some clones in this sample may be carry-over from other donors' samples. Each CDR3 is given with its conserved first and last residue.

v_gene	j_gene	CDR3aa
TRBV6-5	TRBJ2-2	CASSTWPGELFF
TRBV7-9	TRBJ2-1	CASSLLREWDNEQFF
TRBV4-3	TRBJ1-1	CASSPDTGNEAFF
TRBV29-1	TRBJ2-1	CSVEDGGSNEQFF
TRBV12-3/TRBV12-4	TRBJ2-2	CASSLPGELFF
TRBV7-2	TRBJ2-1	CASTEGASGGFSRFF
TRBV29-1	TRBJ2-2	CSVDVGGDTGELFF
TRBV5-1	TRBJ2-3	CASSLEGLTFADTQYF
TRBV6-6	TRBJ1-2	CASSYSTRNYGYTF
TRBV30	TRBJ2-1	CAWSVGASGRAGEQFF
TRBV29-1	TRBJ2-1	CSVESDGPYNEQFF
TRBV9	TRBJ1-2	CASSPSPTGANGYTF
TRBV7-7	TRBJ2-2	CASSQQGRGTGELFF
TRBV7-8	TRBJ2-7	CASSSGLAGELIEQYF
TRBV9	TRBJ1-5	CASSGGQGVGNQPQHF
TRBV7-9	TRBJ2-5	CATDRGEETQYF
TRBV7-9	TRBJ2-7	CASSLTGGTYEQYF
TRBV20-1	TRBJ2-7	CSAREAGNSYEQYF
TRBV5-1	TRBJ2-2	CASSPGTGNTGELFF
TRBV7-9	TRBJ1-1	CASSLVEENTEAFF
TRBV6-4	TRBJ1-2	CASSDSSRGYGYTF